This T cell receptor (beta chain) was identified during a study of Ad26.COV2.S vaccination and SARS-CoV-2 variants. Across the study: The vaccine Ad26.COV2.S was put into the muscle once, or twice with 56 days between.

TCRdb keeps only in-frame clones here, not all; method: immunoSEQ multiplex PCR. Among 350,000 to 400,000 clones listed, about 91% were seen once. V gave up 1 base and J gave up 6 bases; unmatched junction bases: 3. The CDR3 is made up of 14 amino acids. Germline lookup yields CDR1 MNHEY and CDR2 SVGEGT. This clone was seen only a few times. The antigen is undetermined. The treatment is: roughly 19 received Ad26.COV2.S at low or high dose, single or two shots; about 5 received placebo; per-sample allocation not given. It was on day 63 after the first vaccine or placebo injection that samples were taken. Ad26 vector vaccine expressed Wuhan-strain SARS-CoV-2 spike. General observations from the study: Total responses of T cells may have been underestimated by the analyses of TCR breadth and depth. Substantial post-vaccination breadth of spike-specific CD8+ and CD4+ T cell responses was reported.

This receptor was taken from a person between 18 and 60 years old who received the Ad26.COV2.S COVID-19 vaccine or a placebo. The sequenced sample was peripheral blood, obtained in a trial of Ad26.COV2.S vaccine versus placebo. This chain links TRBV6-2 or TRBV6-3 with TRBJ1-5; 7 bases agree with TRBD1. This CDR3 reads CASSYYTGVQPQHF. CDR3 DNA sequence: TGTGCCAGCAGTTACTACACAGGGGTTCAGCCCCAGCATTTT.